One TCR beta chain is described in this entry. V dropped 3 bases and J dropped 11 bases, with 8 bases sitting between them. Per the germline V gene, CDR1 is ENHRY and CDR2 is SYGVKD. The CDR3 runs to 12 residues. This record comes from a study of blood T cell repertoires in COVID-19. The repertoire was sequenced with immunoSEQ multiplex PCR; TCRdb's copy has only in-frame clones and lacks some. The sample lists fewer than 120,000 clones, roughly four fifths occurring once. The clonotype originates from a woman in her fifties or sixties with acute or convalescent COVID-19. The chain couples TRBV10-3 to TRBJ1-6; D is possibly TRBD1 (5 bases). Sequences were obtained from peripheral blood. The CDR3 sequence is CAISDREAPLHF. The CDR3 DNA is TGTGCCATCAGTGACAGGGAGGCACCCCTCCACTTT.